This T cell receptor (beta chain) was documented in a study of blood T cells in healthy people across ages. Whole-study findings and limits: It was held that diversity estimates obtained from one million T cells represented underestimates.

Through a sample-barcoded 5' primer and a J-beta primer mix, a second PCR was run for roughly 6 to 11 cycles. Using its own MiXCR run on the 5' RACE reads, TCRdb lists one record per CDR3 protein. The data show about 1.7 million distinct CDR3 sequences, approximately 30% seen once. Isolation yielded PBMCs, at least 7 million per sample, in every case. V dropped 3 bases and J dropped 7; count of bases not matched to a gene: 7. The CDR3 is 15 amino acids. Germline V lookup: CDR1 MRHNA, CDR2 SNTAGT. About this clonotype: The antigen remains unidentified.

The sequence came from a woman in her 30s in good health. Sequencing was done on a sample of blood. V and J are TRBV6-4 and TRBJ1-2, with TRBD1 matching over 11 bases. In DNA, the CDR3 is TGTGCCAGCAGTGAGGGACAGGGGGGAGCTGGTGGCTACACCTTC. This codes for CASSEGQGGAGGYTF.